Listed here are 13 T cell receptor beta chains from one sample, sequenced in a study of cytomegalovirus exposure and HLA in healthy donors. Libraries were prepared by immunoSEQ multiplex PCR; TCRdb keeps only in-frame clonotypes and omits some of them. The sample holds around 150,000 clones; about 85% are singletons and the top ten take about 2.1%. Specimen: PBMCs. The receptors stem from a man aged 25 to 40 in good health and CMV-seropositive.

This chain connects TRBV19 to TRBJ1-3; D not resolved. Trimming pared 7 bases from V and 4 bases from J, leaving 20 bases between. The CDR3 covers 16 residues. Germline V gene lookup returns CDR1 LNHDA and CDR2 SQIVND (reference sequence). The CDR3 is CASTPVAGNYGNTIYF. DNA of the CDR3: TGTGCCAGTACCCCAGTGGCGGGGAATTACGGAAACACCATATATTTT.

V usage is TRBV13 and J usage is TRBJ1-1; D is undetermined. The germline V gene encodes CDR1 PRHDT and CDR2 FYEKMQ (reference sequence). V lost 8 bases, J lost 6 bases, and 16 bases lay in between. There are 13 residues in the CDR3. In nucleotides, the CDR3 is TGTGCCAGCGCACAGTCGCTCCCACCTGAAGCTTTCTTT. Its protein product is CASAQSLPPEAFF.

This clone was observed once. The genes are TRBV7-8 and TRBJ1-4, with TRBD1 matching 7 bases. V gave up 4 bases and J gave up 8 bases; unmatched junction bases: 19. Germline lookup yields CDR1 SGHVS and CDR2 FQNEAQ. The CDR3 has 18 residues. CDR3 protein: CASSSPEGTVGLVEKLFF. CDR3 DNA sequence: TGTGCCAGCAGCTCCCCAGAGGGGACAGTGGGGTTGGTGGAAAAACTGTTTTTT.

This chain connects TRBV7-8 to TRBJ1-5; 11 bases map to TRBD1. V lost 6 bases, J lost 3 bases, and 7 bases stayed unmatched. The CDR3 runs 16 residues. CDR1 and CDR2 from the germline V gene are SGHVS and FQNEAQ. CDR3 region: CASSRYGQGANQPQHF. Here the CDR3 DNA reads TGTGCCAGCAGTCGCTATGGACAGGGGGCCAATCAGCCCCAGCATTTT. Full variable domain (rest looked up from reference TRBV7-8 and TRBJ1-5): GAGVSQSPRYKVAKRGQDVALRCDPISGHVSLFWYQQALGQGPEFLTYFQNEAQLDKSGLPSDRFFAERPEGSVSTLKIQRTQQEDSAVYLCASSRYGQGANQPQHFGDGTRLSIL.

The CDR3 sequence: CASSPRSHQGPSNEQFF. CDR3 DNA: TGTGCCAGCAGTCCCCGCTCGCATCAGGGGCCCAGCAATGAGCAGTTCTTC. The genes are TRBV27 and TRBJ2-1; D possibly corresponds to TRBD1 (6 bases). CDR3 length equals 17 residues. Trimming stripped 5 bases from V and 6 bases from J, with 23 bases between. Germline CDR1 and CDR2: MNHEY and SMNVEV (reference sequence).

The table lists this clone with a few counts. The chain carries TRBV19 and TRBJ1-2; D call uncertain. Trimming took off 4 bases at V and 0 bases at J, with 9 bases between the two ends. The CDR3 sequence is 14 residues long. Per the germline V gene, CDR1 is LNHDA and CDR2 is SQIVND (reference sequence). CDR3 coding DNA: TGTGCCAGTAGTAGACATCAGACTAACTATGGCTACACCTTC. Residues: CASSRHQTNYGYTF.

This clone was detected only a few times. V gene TRBV7-2 combines with J gene TRBJ1-2; possible D gene TRBD1, 6 bases. Germline CDR1 reads SGHTA; CDR2 reads FQGNSA. V lost 8 bases and J lost 8, with 24 bases in between. There are 15 residues in the CDR3. Written as DNA, the CDR3 is TGTGCCAGCCATGCCACCTGGGCAGGGGAGACGGGCTACACCTTC. Translated, it gives CASHATWAGETGYTF. The full variable domain, rest sourced from reference TRBV7-2 and TRBJ1-2, is GAGVSQSPSNKVTEKGKDVELRCDPISGHTALYWYRQSLGQGLEFLIYFQGNSAPDKSGLPSDRFSAERTGGSVSTLTIQRTQQEDSAVYLCASHATWAGETGYTFGSGTRLTVV.

The rearrangement uses TRBV6-5 and TRBJ2-3, with a possible D match to TRBD1 (6 bases). There are 15 residues in the CDR3. The V and J ends lost 5 bases and 2 bases respectively, with 14 bases between them. Germline values: CDR1 MNHEY, CDR2 SVGAGI. The CDR3 coding sequence is TGTGCCAGCAGTCTAGGGGACATTTCCACAGATACGCAGTATTTT. Translating gives CASSLGDISTDTQYF.

This chain links TRBV6-1 with TRBJ2-2; no clear D. Germline lookup yields CDR1 MNHNS and CDR2 SASEGT. CDR3 size: 16 residues. The germline V and J ends were trimmed by 1 base and 2 bases, with 11 bases remaining between them. The CDR3 bases are TGTGCCAGCAGTGAAGGGCTGGTTCTCAACACCGGGGAGCTGTTTTTT. This gives the protein CASSEGLVLNTGELFF.

This clone was found a few times. V gene TRBV12-5 combines with J gene TRBJ2-7; 7 bases are shared with TRBD1. V lost 4 bases to trimming and J lost 2 bases; unmatched junction nucleotides: 8. The germline CDR1 and CDR2 sequences are LGHNT and FRNRAP. This CDR3 comprises 15 residues. DNA for the CDR3: TGTGCTAGTGGTTCCCCCGGGACAGCCGCCTACGAGCAGTACTTC. Amino acids: CASGSPGTAAYEQYF. Full variable domain (remainder filled in from reference TRBV12-5 and TRBJ2-7): DARVTQTPRHKVTEMGQEVTMRCQPILGHNTVFWYRQTMMQGLELLAYFRNRAPLDDSGMPKDRFSAEMPDATLATLKIQPSEPRDSAVYFCASGSPGTAAYEQYFGPGTRLTVT.

This chain connects TRBV9 to TRBJ1-1; TRBD1 might be the D (6 bases). The CDR3 extends over 12 amino acids. Between the trimmed V and J ends, which lost 3 bases and 7 bases, there was a span of 10 bases. Germline V gene lookup returns CDR1 SGDLS and CDR2 YYNGEE. The CDR3 DNA reads as TGTGCCAGCAGCGAGGGGGTGGGTGAAGCTTTCTTT. It encodes CASSEGVGEAFF.

The V gene is TRBV7-2, the J gene TRBJ2-7; the D gene is possibly TRBD1 (5 bases). CDR1 and CDR2 (germline): SGHTA, FQGNSA. The CDR3 consists of 14 residues. The V end was cut by 4 bases, the J end by 5 bases, with 15 bases between. The CDR3 bases are TGTGCCAGCAGCTCAGGGCCCTCCGGCCACGAGCAGTACTTC. Amino acids: CASSSGPSGHEQYF. The complete variable domain, with remaining parts taken from reference TRBV7-2 and TRBJ2-7, reads GAGVSQSPSNKVTEKGKDVELRCDPISGHTALYWYRQSLGQGLEFLIYFQGNSAPDKSGLPSDRFSAERTGGSVSTLTIQRTQQEDSAVYLCASSSGPSGHEQYFGPGTRLTVT.

The gene calls are TRBV7-2 and TRBJ2-7; 11 bases fit TRBD1. The CDR3 is 15 amino acids. Trimming took 5 bases from V and 1 from J; bases not matched to a gene: 4. Germline CDR1 reads SGHTA; CDR2 reads FQGNSA. CDR3 loop: CASSLGQGGSYEQYF. CDR3 DNA sequence: TGTGCCAGCAGCCTGGGACAGGGGGGGTCCTACGAGCAGTACTTC.